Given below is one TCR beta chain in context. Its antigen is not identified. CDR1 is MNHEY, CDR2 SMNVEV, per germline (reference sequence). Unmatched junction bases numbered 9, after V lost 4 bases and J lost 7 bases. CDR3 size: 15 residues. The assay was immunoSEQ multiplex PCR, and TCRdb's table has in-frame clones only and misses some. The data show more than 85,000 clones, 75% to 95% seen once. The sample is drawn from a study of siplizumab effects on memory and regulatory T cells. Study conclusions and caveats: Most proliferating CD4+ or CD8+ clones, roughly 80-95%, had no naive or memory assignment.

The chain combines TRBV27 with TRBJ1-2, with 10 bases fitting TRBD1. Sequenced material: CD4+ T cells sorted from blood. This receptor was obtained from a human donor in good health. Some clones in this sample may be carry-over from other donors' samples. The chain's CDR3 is CASSSPRTGGLGYTF. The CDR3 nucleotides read TGTGCCAGCAGTTCCCCTAGGACAGGGGGTCTTGGCTACACCTTC.